The next 20 T cell receptor beta chains were all read from a single sample in a study of T cell responses to AZD1222 COVID-19 vaccine. Clones were sequenced by immunoSEQ multiplex PCR, and TCRdb holds only the in-frame ones, with some missing. The table records 150,000 to 200,000 clones, about nine tenths of them present only once. The sequenced sample was peripheral blood, obtained on day 0 of AZD1222 vaccination. Source of these receptors: an adult in good health.

The V gene is TRBV7-3, the J gene TRBJ1-6; tentatively, D is TRBD1 (5 bases). Looked up from germline, CDR1 is SGHTA and CDR2 is FQGTGA. The CDR3 contains 14 residues. The V gene lost 1 base and the J gene lost 10 bases, with 11 bases spanning the gap. The CDR3 protein is CASSLSDRGSPLHF. The DNA of the CDR3 is TGTGCCAGCAGCTTAAGTGACAGAGGATCACCCCTCCACTTT.

This chain connects TRBV11-2 to TRBJ1-3, with a tentative D call TRBD1 (6 bases). CDR1 is SGHAT, CDR2 FQNNGV, per germline. The V gene lost 2 bases and the J gene lost 2 bases, with 13 bases spanning the gap. CDR3 length: 16 amino acids. The CDR3 here is CASSLSGHRAGNTIYF. In DNA, the CDR3 is TGTGCCAGCAGCTTATCGGGTCACAGGGCTGGAAACACCATATATTTT.

As for this clone: The same CDR3 is also encoded by other DNA sequences in this sample. The chain is built from TRBV9 and TRBJ2-7, with D possibly being TRBD2 (6 bases). The CDR3 totals 13 residues. The germline V and J ends were trimmed by 2 bases and 5 bases, with 11 bases remaining between them. The germline V gene has CDR1 SGDLS and CDR2 YYNGEE. Written as DNA, the CDR3 is TGTGCCAGCAGCGTGCGGGGAGTGGACGAGCAGTACTTC. It is translated as CASSVRGVDEQYF.

The chain uses TRBV10-3 and TRBJ1-1; weak D call: TRBD1 (5 bases). V lost 10 bases and J 11 bases, leaving 23 bases between the germline ends. Germline assignment: CDR1 ENHRY and CDR2 SYGVKD. The CDR3 consists of 13 residues. CDR3 DNA: TGTGCCACCCGGACGGTAGGGGTAGGTGATGCTTTCTTT. It codes for CATRTVGVGDAFF.

This chain connects TRBV9 to TRBJ1-6, with 7 bases fitting TRBD1. The CDR3 runs to 13 residues. The V gene end was trimmed by 6 bases and the J gene end by 8 bases; junction bases not matched to a gene: 5. The germline V gene encodes CDR1 SGDLS and CDR2 YYNGEE. The chain's CDR3 is CASNRDRHSPLHF. The CDR3 nucleotides read TGTGCCAGCAACAGGGACAGACATTCACCCCTCCACTTT.

In this sample, this clone turned up once. In DNA form, the CDR3 reads TGTGCCAGCAGGAGGACACCATACACTGAAGCTTTCTTT. Its translation: CASRRTPYTEAFF. The chain employs TRBV27 and TRBJ1-1, with D tentatively TRBD1 (5 bases). The CDR3 runs to 13 residues. The germline gives CDR1 MNHEY, CDR2 SMNVEV (reference sequence). The V end lost 6 bases, the J end lost 3 bases, and 11 bases lay between the germline ends.

This chain connects TRBV6-4 to TRBJ1-1; TRBD1 might be the D (5 bases). V dropped 2 bases and J dropped 3 bases, with 7 bases sitting between them. Germline lookup yields CDR1 MRHNA and CDR2 SNTAGT. The CDR3 contains 13 residues. CDR3 protein: CASSDRGDTEAFF. The CDR3 DNA follows: TGTGCCAGCAGTGACAGGGGAGACACTGAAGCTTTCTTT.

As concerns this clone: Distinct nucleotide sequences in the sample also encode this CDR3. The CDR3 protein is CASSLGDRGLQETQYF. CDR3 in DNA: TGTGCCAGCAGCTTAGGGGACAGGGGGCTCCAAGAGACCCAGTACTTC. The rearrangement uses TRBV7-9 and TRBJ2-5; 12 bases are shared with TRBD1. The CDR3 is 16 amino acids. Per germline, CDR1 SEHNR and CDR2 FQNEAQ (reference sequence). After removal of 1 base from V and 1 base from J, the junction contained 1 base not matched to a gene. Together with reference TRBV7-9 and TRBJ2-5, the CDR3 gives the full variable domain: DTGVSQNPRHKITKRGQNVTFRCDPISEHNRLYWYRQTLGQGPEFLTYFQNEAQLEKSRLLSDRFSAERPKGSFSTLEIQRTEQGDSAMYLCASSLGDRGLQETQYFGPGTRLLVL.

This clone is a singleton in its sample. This chain connects TRBV6-5 to TRBJ2-5, with D perhaps TRBD2 (6 bases). Trimming took 2 bases from V and 5 from J, leaving 12 bases between them. Germline V gene sequence: CDR1 MNHEY, CDR2 SVGAGI. This CDR3 has 14 amino acids. The CDR3 here is CASSYGTSPETQYF. CDR3 bases: TGTGCCAGCAGTTACGGCACTAGCCCGGAGACCCAGTACTTC.

The chain is built from TRBV5-4 and TRBJ2-7, with TRBD1 matching over 8 bases. In germline, CDR1 is SGHNT, CDR2 YYREEE (reference sequence). V lost 4 bases and J lost 6; bases outside the gene matches: 9. The CDR3 has 14 amino acids. This CDR3 is CASSPGGEAPEQYF. The CDR3 DNA sequence: TGTGCCAGCAGCCCAGGGGGCGAGGCACCCGAGCAGTACTTC.

The chain is built from TRBV5-1 and TRBJ1-6, with no clear D. CDR3 length: 12 amino acids. Trimming shortened V by 7 bases and J by 7 bases, and 9 bases separated the two germline ends. The germline CDR1 and CDR2 sequences are SGHRS and YFSETQ. Here the CDR3 reads CASRSDNSPLHF. The CDR3 DNA is TGCGCCAGCCGTTCGGACAATTCACCCCTCCACTTT.

The gene calls are TRBV27 and TRBJ1-2, with D possibly matching TRBD1 (6 bases). The germline V gene encodes CDR1 MNHEY and CDR2 SMNVEV (reference sequence). V dropped 9 bases and J dropped 4 bases, with 18 bases sitting between them. The CDR3 is made up of 14 amino acids. The chain's CDR3 is CASSPTGTPYGYTF. The CDR3 DNA reads as TGTGCCAGTTCACCTACCGGGACACCCTATGGCTACACCTTC.

The gene calls are TRBV6-5 and TRBJ2-7, with 10 bases fitting TRBD2. This CDR3 contains 14 residues. J was trimmed by 6 bases and V by 6 bases; bases with no gene match: 8. Germline CDR1 and CDR2: MNHEY and SVGAGI. The CDR3 region has the DNA TGTGCCAGCAGGGGGCTAGCGGGAGTGGGCGAGCAGTACTTC. It yields the protein CASRGLAGVGEQYF.

In this sample, this clone turned up a few times. The rearrangement joins TRBV28 to TRBJ1-5; TRBD1 matches at 7 bases. Germline V gene lookup returns CDR1 MDHEN and CDR2 SYDVKM. Trimming took 2 bases from V and 2 from J; bases not matched to a gene: 9. The CDR3 runs 17 residues. In DNA form, the CDR3 reads TGTGCCAGCAGTTTAACGACGCACAGGGGTGGCAATCAGCCCCAGCATTTT. It is translated as CASSLTTHRGGNQPQHF.

This clone was recorded only once. The chain couples TRBV6-6 to TRBJ2-3; D is possibly TRBD2 (5 bases). The germline V gene has CDR1 MNHNY and CDR2 SVGAGI (reference sequence). Trimming left V 6 bases short and J 10 bases short, with 14 bases between. CDR3 length: 12 amino acids. The CDR3 nucleotides read TGTGCCAGCAGCCTGAGCGGAGGTCCGCAGTATTTT. Protein product: CASSLSGGPQYF.

The chain couples TRBV7-2 to TRBJ2-7; TRBD2 agrees at 13 bases. V was clipped by 8 bases and J by 2 bases; unmatched bases: 6. CDR1 is SGHTA, CDR2 FQGNSA, per germline. This CDR3 has 15 amino acids. This CDR3 reads CASAGTSGIAYEQYF. The CDR3, as DNA: TGTGCCAGCGCCGGGACTAGCGGGATCGCCTACGAGCAGTACTTC.

The rearrangement uses TRBV25-1 and TRBJ2-3; 9 bases map to TRBD1. J gave up 4 bases and V 4 bases, and 12 bases lay outside the gene matches. This CDR3 is built from 17 residues. Germline-derived CDR1 and CDR2 are MGHDK and SYGVNS. The CDR3 loop is CASSGTLGTGSADTQYF. In DNA, the CDR3 is TGTGCCAGCAGTGGAACACTCGGGACAGGGAGTGCAGATACGCAGTATTTT.

The chain employs TRBV19 and TRBJ2-5; D not resolved. CDR1 is LNHDA, CDR2 SQIVND, per germline (reference sequence). The CDR3 consists of 14 residues. Trimming removed 5 bases at V and 0 bases at J, with 10 bases between. In DNA, the CDR3 is TGTGCCAGTAGTTTGAGCGCTTACCAAGAGACCCAGTACTTC. Its protein product is CASSLSAYQETQYF.

V usage is TRBV5-6 and J usage is TRBJ2-5; perhaps TRBD1 as D (6 bases). The CDR3 is 16 residues long. In germline, CDR1 is SGHDT, CDR2 YYEEEE. With 2 bases removed from V and 2 bases from J, the gap between germline ends came to 16 bases. For the CDR3, the DNA is TGTGCCAGCAGCTTTTTACAGGGATGGGGGCAAGAGACCCAGTACTTC. Translating it yields CASSFLQGWGQETQYF.

The chain joins TRBV19 to TRBJ1-2; 8 positions match TRBD1. This CDR3 spans 13 amino acids. V gave up 2 bases and J gave up 7 bases; unmatched junction bases: 3. Germline V CDR1 and CDR2: LNHDA, SQIVND (reference sequence). This CDR3 is CASSIPTGGGYTF. The CDR3 nucleotides are TGTGCCAGTAGTATACCTACAGGGGGTGGCTACACCTTC.